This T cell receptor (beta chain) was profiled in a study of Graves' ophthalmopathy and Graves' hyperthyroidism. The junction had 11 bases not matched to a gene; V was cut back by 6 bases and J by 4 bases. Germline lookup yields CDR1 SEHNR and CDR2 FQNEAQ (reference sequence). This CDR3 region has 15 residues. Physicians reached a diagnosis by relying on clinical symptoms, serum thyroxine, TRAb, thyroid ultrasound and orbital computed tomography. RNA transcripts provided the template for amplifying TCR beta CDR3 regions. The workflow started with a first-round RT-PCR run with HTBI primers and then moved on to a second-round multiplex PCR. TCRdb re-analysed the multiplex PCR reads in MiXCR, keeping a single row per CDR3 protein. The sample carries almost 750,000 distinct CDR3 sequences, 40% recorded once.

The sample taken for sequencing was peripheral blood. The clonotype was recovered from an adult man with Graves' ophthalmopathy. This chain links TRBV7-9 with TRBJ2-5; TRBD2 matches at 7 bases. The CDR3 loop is CASSFVREKGETQYF. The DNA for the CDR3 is TGTGCCAGCAGTTTTGTGCGGGAGAAAGGAGAGACCCAGTACTTC.